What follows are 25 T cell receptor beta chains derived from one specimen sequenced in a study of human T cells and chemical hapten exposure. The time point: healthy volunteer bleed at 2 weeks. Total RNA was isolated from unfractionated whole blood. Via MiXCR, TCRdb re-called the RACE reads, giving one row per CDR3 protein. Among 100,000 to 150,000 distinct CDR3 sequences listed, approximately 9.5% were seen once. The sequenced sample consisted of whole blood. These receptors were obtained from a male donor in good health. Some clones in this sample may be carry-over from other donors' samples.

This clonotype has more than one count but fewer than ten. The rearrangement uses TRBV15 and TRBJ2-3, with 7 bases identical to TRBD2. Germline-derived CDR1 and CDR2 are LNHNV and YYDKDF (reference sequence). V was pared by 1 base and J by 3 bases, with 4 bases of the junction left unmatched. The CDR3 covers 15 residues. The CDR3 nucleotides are TGTGCCACCAGCAGAGGGGGGGGAGTTACAGATACGCAGTATTTT. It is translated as CATSRGGGVTDTQYF.

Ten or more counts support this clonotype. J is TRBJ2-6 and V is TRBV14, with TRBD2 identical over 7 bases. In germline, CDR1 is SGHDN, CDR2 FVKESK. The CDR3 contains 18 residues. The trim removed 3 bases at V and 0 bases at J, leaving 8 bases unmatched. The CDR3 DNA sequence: TGTGCCAGCAGCCATCACCCTGGGGGGGGCTCTGGGGCCAACGTCCTGACTTTC. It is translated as CASSHHPGGGSGANVLTF.

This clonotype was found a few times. The CDR3 reads CASSSRLTPGLAAQETQYF. The CDR3 coding sequence is TGTGCCAGCAGCTCGCGACTCACACCGGGACTAGCGGCCCAAGAGACCCAGTACTTC. The chain couples TRBV7-9 to TRBJ2-5; the match to TRBD2 covers 11 bases. Germline V gives CDR1 SEHNR, CDR2 FQNEAQ (reference sequence). This CDR3 spans 19 amino acids. V shed 4 bases and J 1 base; nucleotides not matched to a gene: 14.

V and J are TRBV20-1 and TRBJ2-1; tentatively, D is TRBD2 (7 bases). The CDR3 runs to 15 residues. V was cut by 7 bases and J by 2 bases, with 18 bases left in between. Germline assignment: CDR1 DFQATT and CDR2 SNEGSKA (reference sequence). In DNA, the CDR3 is TGCAGTGTTAGGAGGGGGGGGGTTGCCTACAATGAGCAGTTCTTC. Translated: CSVRRGGVAYNEQFF.

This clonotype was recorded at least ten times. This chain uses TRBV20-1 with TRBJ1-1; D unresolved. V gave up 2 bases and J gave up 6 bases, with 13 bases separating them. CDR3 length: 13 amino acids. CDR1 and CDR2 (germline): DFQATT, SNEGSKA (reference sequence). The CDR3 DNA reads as TGCAGTGCTAGACCCCCCCTGGGCCCTGAAGCTTTCTTT. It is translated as CSARPPLGPEAFF.

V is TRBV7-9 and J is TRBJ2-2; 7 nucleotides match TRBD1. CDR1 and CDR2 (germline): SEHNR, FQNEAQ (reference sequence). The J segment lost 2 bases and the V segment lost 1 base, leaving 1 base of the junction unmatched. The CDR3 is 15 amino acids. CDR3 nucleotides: TGTGCCAGCAGCTTAGGGGACAGCAACACCGGGGAGCTGTTTTTT. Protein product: CASSLGDSNTGELFF.

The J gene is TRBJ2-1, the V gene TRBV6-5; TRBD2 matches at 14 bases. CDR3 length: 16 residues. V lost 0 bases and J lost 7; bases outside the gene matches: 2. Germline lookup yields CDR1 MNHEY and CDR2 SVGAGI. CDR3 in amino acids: CASSYSGLAGANEQFF. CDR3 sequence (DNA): TGTGCCAGCAGTTACTCGGGACTAGCGGGGGCTAATGAGCAGTTCTTC.

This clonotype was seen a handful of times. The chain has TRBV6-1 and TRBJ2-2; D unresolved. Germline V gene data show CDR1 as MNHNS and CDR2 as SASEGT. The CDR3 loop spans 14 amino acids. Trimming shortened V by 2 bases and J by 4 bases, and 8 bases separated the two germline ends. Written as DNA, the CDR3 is TGTGCCAGCAGTGAAAAGACGGTCACCGGGGAGCTGTTTTTT. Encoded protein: CASSEKTVTGELFF.

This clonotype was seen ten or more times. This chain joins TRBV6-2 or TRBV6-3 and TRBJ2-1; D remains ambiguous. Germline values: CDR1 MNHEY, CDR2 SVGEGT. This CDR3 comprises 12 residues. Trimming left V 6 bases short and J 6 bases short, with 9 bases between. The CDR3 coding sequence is TGTGCCAGCAGGGGCTACCTCAATGAGCAGTTCTTC. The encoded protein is CASRGYLNEQFF.

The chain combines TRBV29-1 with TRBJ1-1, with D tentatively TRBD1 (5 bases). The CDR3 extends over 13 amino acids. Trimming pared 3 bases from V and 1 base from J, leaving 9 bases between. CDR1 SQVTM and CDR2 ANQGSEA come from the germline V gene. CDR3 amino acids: CSVEAGPNTEAFF. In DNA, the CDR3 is TGCAGCGTTGAGGCAGGGCCGAACACTGAAGCTTTCTTT. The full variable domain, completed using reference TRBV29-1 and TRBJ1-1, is SAVISQKPSRDICQRGTSLTIQCQVDSQVTMMFWYRQQPGQSLTLIATANQGSEATYESGFVIDKFPISRPNLTFSTLTVSNMSPEDSSIYLCSVEAGPNTEAFFGQGTRLTVV.

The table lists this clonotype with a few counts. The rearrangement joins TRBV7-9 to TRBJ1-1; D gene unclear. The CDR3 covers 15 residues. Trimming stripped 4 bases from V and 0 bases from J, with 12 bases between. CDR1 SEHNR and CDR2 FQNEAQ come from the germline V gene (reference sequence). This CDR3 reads CASSSLRTVNTEAFF. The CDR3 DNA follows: TGTGCCAGCAGCTCCCTGCGGACGGTGAACACTGAAGCTTTCTTT.

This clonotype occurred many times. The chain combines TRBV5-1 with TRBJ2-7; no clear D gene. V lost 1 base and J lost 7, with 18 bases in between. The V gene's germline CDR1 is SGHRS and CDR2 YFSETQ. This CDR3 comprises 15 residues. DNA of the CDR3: TGCGCCAGCAGCTTGACAGCTCAAAGGGTGAGGGAGCAGTACTTC. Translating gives CASSLTAQRVREQYF.

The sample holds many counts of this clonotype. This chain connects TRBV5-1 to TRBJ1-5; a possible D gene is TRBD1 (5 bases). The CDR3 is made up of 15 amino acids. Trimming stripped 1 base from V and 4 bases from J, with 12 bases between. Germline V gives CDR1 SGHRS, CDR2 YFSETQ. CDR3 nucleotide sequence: TGCGCCAGCAGCTTGCGAGGGGAGAAGAATCAGCCCCAGCATTTT. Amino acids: CASSLRGEKNQPQHF.

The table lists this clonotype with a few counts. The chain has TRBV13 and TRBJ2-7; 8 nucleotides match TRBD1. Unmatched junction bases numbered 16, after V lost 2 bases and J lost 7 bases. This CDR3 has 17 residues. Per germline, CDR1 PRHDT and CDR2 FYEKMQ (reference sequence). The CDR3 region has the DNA TGTGCCAGCAGCTTAAAAGTTTCAGGGGGCCTGCTACGGGAGCAGTACTTC. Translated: CASSLKVSGGLLREQYF.

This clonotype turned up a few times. The CDR3, as DNA: TGTGCCAGCAGTTATGGGGCGGGAGACCGCTACAATGAGCAGTTCTTC. This codes for CASSYGAGDRYNEQFF. This chain links TRBV6-5 with TRBJ2-1; 7 bases are a match to TRBD2. Trimming took 3 bases from V and 3 from J; bases not matched to a gene: 8. Per the germline V gene, CDR1 is MNHEY and CDR2 is SVGAGI. The CDR3 sequence is 16 residues long.

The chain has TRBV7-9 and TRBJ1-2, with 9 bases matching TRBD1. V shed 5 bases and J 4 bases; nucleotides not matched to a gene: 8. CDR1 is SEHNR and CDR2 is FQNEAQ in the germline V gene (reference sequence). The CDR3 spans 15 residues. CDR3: CASSQTGGWVYGYTF. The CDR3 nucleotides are TGTGCCAGCAGCCAAACAGGGGGCTGGGTCTATGGCTACACCTTC. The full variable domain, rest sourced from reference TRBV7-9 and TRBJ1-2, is DTGVSQNPRHKITKRGQNVTFRCDPISEHNRLYWYRQTLGQGPEFLTYFQNEAQLEKSRLLSDRFSAERPKGSFSTLEIQRTEQGDSAMYLCASSQTGGWVYGYTFGSGTRLTVV.

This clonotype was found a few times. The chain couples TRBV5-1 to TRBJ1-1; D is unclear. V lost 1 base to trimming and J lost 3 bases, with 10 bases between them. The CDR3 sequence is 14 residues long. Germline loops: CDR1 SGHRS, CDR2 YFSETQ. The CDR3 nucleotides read TGCGCCAGCAGCTTGCCGGGCATGGACACTGAAGCTTTCTTT. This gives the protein CASSLPGMDTEAFF.

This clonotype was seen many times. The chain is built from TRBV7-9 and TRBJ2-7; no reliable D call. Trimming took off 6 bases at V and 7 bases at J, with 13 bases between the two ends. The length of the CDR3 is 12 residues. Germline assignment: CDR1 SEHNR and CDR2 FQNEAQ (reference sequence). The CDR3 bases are TGTGCCAGCAGTACCTCCGGCGAGGAGCAGTACTTC. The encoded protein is CASSTSGEEQYF.

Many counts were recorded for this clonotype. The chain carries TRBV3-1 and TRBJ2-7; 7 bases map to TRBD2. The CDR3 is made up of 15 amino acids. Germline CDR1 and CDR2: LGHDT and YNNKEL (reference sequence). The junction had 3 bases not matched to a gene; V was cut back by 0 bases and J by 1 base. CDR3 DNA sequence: TGTGCCAGCAGCCAAGAGGGGGGGAGTTCCTACGAGCAGTACTTC. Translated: CASSQEGGSSYEQYF.

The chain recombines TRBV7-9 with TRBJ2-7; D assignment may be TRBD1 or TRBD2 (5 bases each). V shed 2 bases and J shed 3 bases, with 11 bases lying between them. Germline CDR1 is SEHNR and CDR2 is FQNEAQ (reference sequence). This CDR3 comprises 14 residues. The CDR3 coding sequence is TGTGCCAGCAGCTTAACCGGGACCATCTACGAGCAGTACTTC. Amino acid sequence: CASSLTGTIYEQYF.

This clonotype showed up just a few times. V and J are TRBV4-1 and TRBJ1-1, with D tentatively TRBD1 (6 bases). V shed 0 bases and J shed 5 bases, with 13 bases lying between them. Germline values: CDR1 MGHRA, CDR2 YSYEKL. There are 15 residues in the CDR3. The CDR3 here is CASSQDHREGTEAFF. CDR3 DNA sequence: TGCGCCAGCAGCCAAGATCACAGGGAGGGAACTGAAGCTTTCTTT.

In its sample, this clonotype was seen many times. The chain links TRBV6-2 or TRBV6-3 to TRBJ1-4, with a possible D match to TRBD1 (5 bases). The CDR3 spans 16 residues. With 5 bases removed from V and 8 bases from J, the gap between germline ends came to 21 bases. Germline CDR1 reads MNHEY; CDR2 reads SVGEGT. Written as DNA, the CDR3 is TGTGCCAGCAGTAAGGGACCAAGCAACCGAGGGGAAAAACTGTTTTTT. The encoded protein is CASSKGPSNRGEKLFF.

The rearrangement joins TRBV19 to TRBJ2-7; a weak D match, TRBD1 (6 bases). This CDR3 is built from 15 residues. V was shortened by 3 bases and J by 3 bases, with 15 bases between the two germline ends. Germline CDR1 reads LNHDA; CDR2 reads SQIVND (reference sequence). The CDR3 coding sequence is TGTGCCAGTAGTATTAGCCTCAGGGGAAGCTACGAGCAGTACTTC. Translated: CASSISLRGSYEQYF.

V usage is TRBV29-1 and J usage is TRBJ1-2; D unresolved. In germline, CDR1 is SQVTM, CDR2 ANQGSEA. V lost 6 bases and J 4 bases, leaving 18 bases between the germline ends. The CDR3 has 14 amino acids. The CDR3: CSVAGFSPGYGYTF. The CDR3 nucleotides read TGCAGCGTAGCGGGATTCTCTCCGGGCTATGGCTACACCTTC.

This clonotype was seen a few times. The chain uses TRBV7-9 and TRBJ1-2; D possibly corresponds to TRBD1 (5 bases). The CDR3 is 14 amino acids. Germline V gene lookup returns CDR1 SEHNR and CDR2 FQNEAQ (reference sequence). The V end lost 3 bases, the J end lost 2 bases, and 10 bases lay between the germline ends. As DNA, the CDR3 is TGTGCCAGCAGCTTCGCGGCAGGGAACTATGGCTACACCTTC. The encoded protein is CASSFAAGNYGYTF.